This T cell receptor beta chain is drawn from a study of human T cells and chemical hapten exposure. This clonotype appeared many times. In TCRdb, the RACE reads were re-called with MiXCR into one record per CDR3 protein. Of 80,000 to 100,000 distinct CDR3 sequences detected, roughly 10% appear once; the ten largest clones hold roughly 1%. The time point: patch test 3, about 24 weeks after DPC sensitization. Treatment in this sample: therapeutic diphenylcyclopropenone sensitization with weekly scalp DPC. Investigators collected blood before applying each patch test. Trimming took 3 bases from V and 9 from J; bases not matched to a gene: 14. The CDR3 loop spans 16 amino acids. Germline CDR1 and CDR2: SGHRS and YFSETQ.

The receptor was isolated from a woman under 40 with alopecia areata. Some clones in this sample may be carry-over from other donors' samples. This specimen was whole blood, taken in connection with sensitization to the hapten diphenylcyclopropenone (DPC). V and J are TRBV5-1 and TRBJ2-1, with TRBD1 identical over 8 bases. CDR3 DNA: TGCGCCAGCAGCTCGGAACCGGGACAGGTACTTATTGAGCAGTTCTTC. Its translation: CASSSEPGQVLIEQFF.